Listed here is a single T cell receptor (beta chain). Germline CDR1 SGHDN, CDR2 FVKESK. The germline V and J ends were trimmed by 3 bases and 0 bases, with 12 bases remaining between them. The CDR3 is 16 residues long. A single record per CDR3 protein comes from TCRdb applying MiXCR to the 5' RACE reads. The table includes 1,800,000 or so distinct CDR3 sequences, about 30% detected once. This sample was taken from a study of identical twins. The V and J genes are TRBV14 and TRBJ2-1; D gene unclear. Material for sequencing was cord blood. This receptor was identified in a newborn girl in good health. DNA of the CDR3: TGTGCCAGCAGCCAGGCTGATGGCGGCTCCTACAATGAGCAGTTCTTC. This codes for CASSQADGGSYNEQFF.